The rows below give T cell receptor beta chains drawn from one sample of a study of control samples from healthy donors and cancer patients. Some clones are missing from TCRdb's copy, which holds only in-frame ones; the method was immunoSEQ multiplex PCR. The profile shows around 170,000 clones, around 90% of them singletons. Sequencing was carried out using blood. These receptors were obtained from a woman aged 30 to 39 in good health. CDR3s include the opening cysteine and the closing phenylalanine or tryptophan. Each record gives: V gene, CDR3 protein.

TRBV2 CASSEARLGSYEQYF
TRBV2 CASSINCTGAICTDTQYF
TRBV6-4 CASSDGQGNTEAFF
TRBV11-2 CASSFLSGEQFF
TRBV18 CASSRDRDTEAFF
TRBV2 CASSDDSSSGELFF
TRBV19 CASSYTGTAATEAFF
TRBV9 CASRSGIRGGPDTQYF
TRBV18 CASSPSGTGITEAFF
TRBV29-1 CSAMDRSTTEAFF
TRBV28 CASSLGPAGTNYEQYF
TRBV24-1 CATSDLVPSPLSNTGELFF
TRBV12-3/TRBV12-4 CASSPDYAGYTF
TRBV10-3 CAISGITASGANVLTF
TRBV10-3 CAISELAGGDNEQFF
TRBV12-3/TRBV12-4 CASSFVRYEQYF
TRBV12-5 CASGLVPPFTANTEAFF
TRBV3-1/TRBV3-2 CASSHGQSHPHEQYF
TRBV19 CASSKGQGTNEKLFF
TRBV18 CASSFTTNEKLFF
TRBV27 CASSSGPGLTDTQYF
TRBV14 CASSQGAASGRWGINEQFF
TRBV4-2 CASSQEGGQLPFNQPQHF
TRBV11-2 CASSRTSGTYNEQFF
TRBV9 CASSDLGQGYGYTF
TRBV19 CASSTGTLNNEQFF
TRBV29-1 CSVVGNTEAFF
TRBV10-3 CAMGATYEQYF
TRBV30 CAWSVRDEQYF